A single sample is the source of the 2 T cell receptor beta chains below, sequenced in a study of blood T cell repertoires in COVID-19. Data came from immunoSEQ multiplex PCR; TCRdb stores just in-frame clones and leaves some out. The table records about 200,000 clones, around 81% of them present only once. The material sequenced was peripheral blood. These receptors were obtained from a woman in her 70s with acute or convalescent COVID-19.

The genes are TRBV24-1 and TRBJ1-2; a weak D match, TRBD1 (6 bases). The germline V and J ends were trimmed by 4 bases and 5 bases, with 7 bases remaining between them. CDR1 KGHDR and CDR2 SFDVKD come from the germline V gene. This CDR3 has 12 amino acids. The CDR3 DNA follows: TGTGCCACCAGTGAACAGGGTTATGGCTACACCTTC. Translation gives CATSEQGYGYTF.

The chain is built from TRBV5-1 and TRBJ1-4; 7 nucleotides match TRBD1. Trimming at V came to 4 bases and at J to 5 bases, leaving 8 bases not matched to a gene. The CDR3 length is 15 residues. The germline gives CDR1 SGHRS, CDR2 YFSETQ. The chain's CDR3 is CASSRGQADNEKLFF. DNA of the CDR3: TGCGCCAGCAGCCGAGGACAGGCTGACAATGAAAAACTGTTTTTT.